The 2 T cell receptor beta chains below were found in one sample sequenced in a study of sequential checkpoint blockade in melanoma. Some clones are missing from TCRdb's copy, which holds only in-frame ones; the method was immunoSEQ multiplex PCR. The table shows roughly 16,000 clones, with more than 60% occurring only once. The treatment: randomized to nivolumab then ipilimumab (arm A) or the reverse (arm B). The sequencing used CD8+ T cells sorted from blood (inferred from file names), collected from a patient given nivolumab and ipilimumab in sequence. The receptors were gathered from a human donor with melanoma.

The chain has TRBV5-4 and TRBJ2-4, with no clear D. This CDR3 contains 13 residues. The germline CDR1 and CDR2 sequences are SGHNT and YYREEE (reference sequence). V lost 4 bases and J 4 bases, leaving 9 bases between the germline ends. The CDR3 is CASSEPQKNIQYF. CDR3 bases: TGTGCCAGCAGCGAACCACAGAAAAACATTCAGTACTTC.

This clone was seen once. This chain uses TRBV6-4 with TRBJ1-6, with a possible D match to TRBD1 (5 bases). The germline V and J ends were trimmed by 8 bases and 6 bases, with 14 bases remaining between them. This CDR3 contains 14 residues. Germline-derived CDR1 and CDR2 are MRHNA and SNTAGT. The CDR3 DNA sequence: TGTGCCAGCTCGGAAGGGGCCGGTAATTCACCCCTCCACTTT. Amino acids: CASSEGAGNSPLHF.